One sample yielded the 22 T cell receptor beta chains listed below, sequenced in a study of OX40 agonist ivuxolimab in advanced cancers. The method was immunoSEQ multiplex PCR; TCRdb's version includes in-frame clones alone and lacks a portion of them. Among approximately 27,000 clones listed, 70% to 80% were seen once. This material consisted of CD4+ or CD8+ T cells sorted from blood, taken in a trial of the OX40 agonist ivuxolimab. Receptors were obtained from an adult with an advanced solid tumor such as melanoma, head and neck, liver or kidney cancer.

This rearrangement joins TRBV5-1 to TRBJ1-3; no definite D call. CDR3 size: 13 residues. Germline V gene lookup returns CDR1 SGHRS and CDR2 YFSETQ. V gave up 3 bases and J gave up 1 base, with 5 bases separating them. For the CDR3, the DNA is TGCGCCAGCAGCTGGGAGTCTGGAAACACCATATATTTT. This codes for CASSWESGNTIYF.

This clone was seen a handful of times. In DNA, the CDR3 is TGTGCCAGCATCTCAACTAGGGCGCGGGTGTACACTGAAGCTTTCTTT. Its protein product is CASISTRARVYTEAFF. This rearrangement joins TRBV13 to TRBJ1-1; D unclear. Per germline, CDR1 PRHDT and CDR2 FYEKMQ (reference sequence). The CDR3 covers 16 residues. The V and J ends lost 7 bases and 3 bases respectively, with 21 bases between them.

This clone has just a few counts. This chain connects TRBV19 to TRBJ1-1, with D tentatively TRBD1 (6 bases). The CDR3 totals 14 residues. In germline, CDR1 is LNHDA, CDR2 SQIVND (reference sequence). The V and J ends lost 5 bases and 7 bases respectively, with 17 bases between them. CDR3 sequence: CASSDPNREGEAFF. As DNA, the CDR3 is TGTGCCAGTAGTGACCCTAACAGGGAAGGTGAAGCTTTCTTT.

This clone was seen just once. V and J are TRBV4-2 and TRBJ2-7; 12 nucleotides align to TRBD2. Germline CDR1 reads LGHNA; CDR2 reads YNFKEQ. The CDR3 has 15 residues. After removal of 5 bases from V and 2 bases from J, the junction contained 4 bases not matched to a gene. The CDR3 is CASSSLAGGTYEQYF. The CDR3 DNA reads as TGTGCCAGCAGCTCACTAGCGGGGGGTACCTACGAGCAGTACTTC.

The V and J genes are TRBV6-5 and TRBJ2-3, with D unresolved. The germline V gene encodes CDR1 MNHEY and CDR2 SVGAGI. CDR3 size: 12 residues. Trimming removed 5 bases from V and 6 bases from J, with 9 bases in between. In DNA form, the CDR3 reads TGTGCCAGCAGTCAGCTAGGGGATACGCAGTATTTT. Translating gives CASSQLGDTQYF.

The gene calls are TRBV5-6 and TRBJ1-1; D unclear. V lost 2 bases and J 3 bases, leaving 8 bases between the germline ends. There are 13 residues in the CDR3. CDR1 is SGHDT, CDR2 YYEEEE, per germline. CDR3 in DNA: TGTGCCAGCAGCTTAAGGTTATACACTGAAGCTTTCTTT. Translation: CASSLRLYTEAFF.

This clone occurred a few times. The rearrangement links TRBV4-1 to TRBJ1-1, with D unclear. Germline V lookup: CDR1 MGHRA, CDR2 YSYEKL. V lost 5 bases and J lost 1, with 8 bases in between. This CDR3 region has 13 residues. The CDR3 DNA sequence: TGCGCCAGCAGCTTCGGGAAGAACACTGAAGCTTTCTTT. The encoded protein is CASSFGKNTEAFF.

This rearrangement joins TRBV4-1 to TRBJ2-7; 7 bases are a match to TRBD1. Germline lookup yields CDR1 MGHRA and CDR2 YSYEKL. V gave up 4 bases and J gave up 0 bases; unmatched junction bases: 9. The CDR3 runs 16 residues. CDR3 sequence (DNA): TGCGCCAGCAGCCGCCTCGGGACAGTGAGCTCCTACGAGCAGTACTTC. It codes for CASSRLGTVSSYEQYF.

The chain uses TRBV29-1 and TRBJ2-3, with no clear D. Germline V gives CDR1 SQVTM, CDR2 ANQGSEA. V lost 7 bases, J lost 3 bases, and 11 bases lay in between. This CDR3 has 12 amino acids. The CDR3 sequence is CSAHSRTDTQYF. As DNA, the CDR3 is TGCAGCGCCCATTCTAGGACAGATACGCAGTATTTT.

The rearrangement links TRBV2 to TRBJ1-1; D may be TRBD1 (6 bases). Germline CDR1 and CDR2: SNHLY and FYNNEI. Trimming removed 1 base from V and 11 bases from J, with 11 bases in between. This CDR3 contains 12 residues. The CDR3 DNA reads TGTGCCAGCAGTGAAGAGCAGGGGCACGCTTTCTTT. Amino acids: CASSEEQGHAFF.

This chain connects TRBV6-5 to TRBJ1-1; 8 bases are shared with TRBD1. Trimming removed 6 bases from V and 7 bases from J; junction bases left unmatched: 10. The CDR3 extends over 14 amino acids. Germline CDR1 reads MNHEY; CDR2 reads SVGAGI. The CDR3 reads CASSWDRKAREAFF. The CDR3 coding sequence is TGTGCCAGCAGCTGGGACAGGAAGGCCCGTGAAGCTTTCTTT.

This clone has only one observation. V is TRBV5-1 and J is TRBJ2-1, with TRBD2 matching 8 bases. The CDR3 consists of 15 residues. V trimming: 3 bases; J trimming: 4 bases; junction bases outside the gene matches: 6. The germline gives CDR1 SGHRS, CDR2 YFSETQ. The CDR3 loop reads CASSWRGGGYNEQFF. The CDR3 coding sequence is TGCGCCAGCAGCTGGAGAGGCGGGGGGTACAATGAGCAGTTCTTC.

The chain uses TRBV5-1 and TRBJ1-2; TRBD1 aligns across 7 bases. The CDR3 runs to 14 residues. Germline CDR1 reads SGHRS; CDR2 reads YFSETQ. Trimming cost V 1 base and J 2 bases; bases outside gene matches: 2. CDR3 in amino acids: CASSLLDRNYGYTF. The CDR3 coding sequence is TGCGCCAGCAGCTTGCTGGACAGGAACTATGGCTACACCTTC.

The table lists this clone with a count of one. The chain is built from TRBV18 and TRBJ1-1; D gene unclear. V lost 3 bases and J lost 3, with 8 bases in between. The germline V gene has CDR1 KGHSH and CDR2 LQKENI. The CDR3 loop spans 13 amino acids. The CDR3 sequence: CASSPGQDTEAFF. The CDR3 nucleotides are TGTGCCAGCTCACCGGGCCAGGACACTGAAGCTTTCTTT.

The chain has TRBV7-6 and TRBJ1-2; D call uncertain. The CDR3 totals 15 residues. Germline CDR1 and CDR2: SGHVS and FNYEAQ. V was pared by 1 base and J by 5 bases, with 14 bases between. CDR3 nucleotides: TGTGCCAGCAGCTTAGGGGGTCCCCTAGCGTATGGCTACACCTTC. Encoded protein: CASSLGGPLAYGYTF.

The chain uses TRBV5-1 and TRBJ1-6; 8 bases fit TRBD1. CDR3 length: 14 amino acids. Trimming removed 2 bases from V and 7 bases from J; junction bases left unmatched: 2. The germline gives CDR1 SGHRS, CDR2 YFSETQ. The CDR3 region is CASSLGQGNSPLHF. CDR3 sequence (DNA): TGCGCCAGCAGCTTAGGACAGGGAAATTCACCCCTCCACTTT.

The J gene is TRBJ1-3, the V gene TRBV30; D gene ambiguous. The germline CDR1 and CDR2 sequences are GTSNPN and SVGIG (reference sequence). V gave up 1 base and J gave up 5 bases, with 3 bases separating them. This CDR3 contains 11 residues. The CDR3, as DNA: TGTGCCTGGAGTGACAGAAACACCATATATTTT. Residues: CAWSDRNTIYF.

The rearrangement uses TRBV4-1 and TRBJ1-3, with D hard to call. This CDR3 region has 15 residues. Trimming cost V 3 bases and J 3 bases, with 12 bases left between them. The V gene's germline CDR1 is MGHRA and CDR2 YSYEKL. CDR3 in amino acids: CASSHGRFSGNTIYF. DNA of the CDR3: TGCGCCAGCAGCCACGGACGGTTTAGTGGAAACACCATATATTTT.

The chain joins TRBV5-1 to TRBJ2-5; TRBD2 matches 11 bases. The V gene's germline CDR1 is SGHRS and CDR2 YFSETQ. V lost 0 bases to trimming and J lost 0 bases; unmatched junction nucleotides: 4. CDR3 length equals 17 residues. The CDR3 loop is CASSLAPSGGNQETQYF. The CDR3 region has the DNA TGCGCCAGCAGCTTGGCCCCTAGCGGGGGGAACCAAGAGACCCAGTACTTC.

The chain recombines TRBV9 with TRBJ2-1; D is perhaps TRBD2 (7 bases). The CDR3 is 13 residues long. Per the germline V gene, CDR1 is SGDLS and CDR2 is YYNGEE. The V end lost 0 bases, the J end lost 11 bases, and 12 bases lay between the germline ends. Here the CDR3 reads CASSVEGGQKQFF. Here the CDR3 DNA reads TGTGCCAGCAGCGTAGAGGGGGGGCAGAAGCAGTTCTTC.

V gene TRBV16 combines with J gene TRBJ2-3; D might be TRBD2 (5 bases). Trimming pared 4 bases from V and 2 bases from J, leaving 10 bases between. Looked up from germline, CDR1 is KGHSY and CDR2 is FQNENV. The CDR3 is 14 amino acids. The CDR3 DNA sequence: TGTGCCAGCAGCCCACGGGAATTCACAGATACGCAGTATTTT. This translates into CASSPREFTDTQYF.

The chain joins TRBV19 to TRBJ2-1; 8 bases align to TRBD2. The junction had 8 bases not matched to a gene; V was cut back by 5 bases and J by 2 bases. Germline values: CDR1 LNHDA, CDR2 SQIVND (reference sequence). This CDR3 region has 16 residues. CDR3 protein: CASSSRAGVTYNEQFF. The CDR3 DNA reads as TGTGCCAGTAGTTCCCGAGCGGGGGTCACCTACAATGAGCAGTTCTTC.